The rows below give T cell receptor beta chains drawn from one sample of a study of T cell responses to AZD1222 COVID-19 vaccine. Here immunoSEQ multiplex PCR was the method, and the copy in TCRdb shows in-frame clones only, minus some. Here the sample spans around 180,000 clones, 87% being singletons. Sequencing used peripheral blood, obtained on day 0 of AZD1222 vaccination. The origin of the receptors is an adult in good health. CDR3s include the opening cysteine and the closing phenylalanine or tryptophan. The order of the fields is D gene, V gene, clone size, J gene, CDR3 protein, CDR3 DNA. D genes are given only for firm matches. Clone size is given for some rows only: seen once, a few or many times, or a class if the clone is expanded.

.,TRBV7-3,once,TRBJ1-2,CASSTQGGTNYGYTF,TGTGCCAGCAGCACCCAAGGGGGAACTAACTATGGCTACACCTTC
TRBD2,TRBV11-2,.,TRBJ2-3,CASSLVGSSGGRADTQYF,TGTGCCAGCAGCTTAGTCGGGTCTAGCGGGGGGAGGGCGGATACGCAGTATTTT
.,TRBV27,.,TRBJ2-1,CASSFRGTRNEQFF,TGTGCCAGCAGTTTTCGGGGGACGAGGAATGAGCAGTTCTTC
TRBD2,TRBV5-6,.,TRBJ2-1,CASSRRTSGYNEQFF,TGTGCCAGCAGCCGACGGACTAGCGGGTACAATGAGCAGTTCTTC
.,TRBV4-2,.,TRBJ2-7,CASSQVFQGDYEQYF,TGTGCCAGCAGCCAAGTTTTCCAGGGTGACTACGAGCAGTACTTC
.,TRBV30,.,TRBJ2-7,CAWREGQGIREQYF,TGTGCCTGGAGAGAGGGACAAGGAATTAGGGAGCAGTACTTC
.,TRBV7-2,.,TRBJ1-5,CASSSLRGYQPQHF,TGTGCCAGCAGCTCCCTACGTGGCTATCAGCCCCAGCATTTT
.,TRBV5-4,.,TRBJ2-1,CASSLAGDYNEQFF,TGTGCCAGCAGCTTGGCAGGCGACTACAATGAGCAGTTCTTC
.,TRBV28,.,TRBJ1-2,CASRAQLRYTF,TGTGCCAGCCGGGCGCAGCTGCGATACACCTTC
.,TRBV28,.,TRBJ2-7,CASSGDRYPNYEQYF,TGTGCCAGCAGTGGTGACAGGTACCCTAACTACGAGCAGTACTTC
.,TRBV29-1,.,TRBJ1-3,CSVAAGALSGNTIYF,TGCAGCGTTGCCGCAGGGGCCCTCTCTGGAAACACCATATATTTT
.,TRBV3-1/TRBV3-2,once,TRBJ2-1,CASSLQPTGLGQFF,TGTGCCAGCAGCCTTCAGCCGACCGGGCTAGGGCAGTTCTTC
.,TRBV7-6,.,TRBJ2-5,CASSDNPETQYF,TGTGCCAGCAGCGATAATCCAGAGACCCAGTACTTC
TRBD2,TRBV30,.,TRBJ2-1,CAWSPPRSGSYYNEQFF,TGTGCCTGGAGTCCCCCCCGGAGCGGGAGTTACTACAATGAGCAGTTCTTC
.,TRBV4-1,.,TRBJ2-5,CASSQAQGQETQYF,TGCGCCAGCAGCCAAGCCCAGGGACAAGAGACCCAGTACTTC
TRBD2,TRBV6-5,.,TRBJ2-7,CASSTLLAGWKEQYF,TGTGCCAGCAGTACCCTCCTAGCGGGATGGAAAGAGCAGTACTTC